The text below deals with one TCR beta chain. Its antigen is unknown. This sample is drawn from a study of cytomegalovirus exposure and HLA in healthy donors. The study's findings and limits: HLA allele associations emerged for 15,000 to 20,000 TCR beta sequences in a later analysis, at 0.05 false discovery rate.

The CDR3 contains 16 residues. PCR used 60 Vbeta primers and 13 Jbeta primers. Some clones are missing from TCRdb's copy, which holds only in-frame ones; the method was immunoSEQ multiplex PCR. This sample yields roughly 130,000 clones, of which around 83% are seen a single time; 1% to 1.5% belongs to the top ten. Sequencing input: PBMCs. The rearrangement uses TRBV21-1 and TRBJ2-7; TRBD2, as called in the table, went unchecked against the DNA. TRBV21-1 is a recognized pseudogene. This clonotype was obtained from a male donor in good health and CMV-seropositive. CDR3 sequence (DNA): TGTGCCAGCAGCAAAGAAGACAACGGGGGGAGATACGAGCAGTACTTC. Its translation is CASSKEDNGGRYEQYF.